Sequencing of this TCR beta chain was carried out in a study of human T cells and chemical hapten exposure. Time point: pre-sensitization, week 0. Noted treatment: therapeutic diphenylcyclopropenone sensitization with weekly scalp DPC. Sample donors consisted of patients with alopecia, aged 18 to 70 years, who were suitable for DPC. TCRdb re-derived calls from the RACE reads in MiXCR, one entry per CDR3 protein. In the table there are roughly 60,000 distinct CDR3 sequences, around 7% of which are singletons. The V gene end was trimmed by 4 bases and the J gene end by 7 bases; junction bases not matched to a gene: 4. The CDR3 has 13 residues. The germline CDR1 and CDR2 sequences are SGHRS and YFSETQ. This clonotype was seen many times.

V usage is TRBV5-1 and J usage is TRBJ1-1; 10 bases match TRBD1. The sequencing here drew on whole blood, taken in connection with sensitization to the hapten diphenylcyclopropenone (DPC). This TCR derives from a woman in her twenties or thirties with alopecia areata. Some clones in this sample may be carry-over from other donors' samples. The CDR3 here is CASSTGQGFEAFF. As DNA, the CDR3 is TGCGCCAGCAGCACGGGACAGGGGTTTGAAGCTTTCTTT.